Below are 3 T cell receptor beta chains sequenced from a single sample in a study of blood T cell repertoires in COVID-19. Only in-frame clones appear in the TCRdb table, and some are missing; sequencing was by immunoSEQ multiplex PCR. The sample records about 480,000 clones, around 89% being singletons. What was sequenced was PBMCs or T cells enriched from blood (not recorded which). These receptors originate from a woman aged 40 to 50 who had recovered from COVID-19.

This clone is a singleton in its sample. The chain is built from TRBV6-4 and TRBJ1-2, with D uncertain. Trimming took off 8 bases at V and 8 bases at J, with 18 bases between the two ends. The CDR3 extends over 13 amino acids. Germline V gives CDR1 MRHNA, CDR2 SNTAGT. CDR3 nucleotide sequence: TGTGCCAGCCCAAGGCGGGCGGGAATGGGCTACACCTTC. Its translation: CASPRRAGMGYTF.

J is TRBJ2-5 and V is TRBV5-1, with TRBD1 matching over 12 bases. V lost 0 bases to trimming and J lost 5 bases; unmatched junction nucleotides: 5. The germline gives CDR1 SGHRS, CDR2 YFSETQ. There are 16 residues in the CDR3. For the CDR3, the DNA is TGCGCCAGCAGCTTGGCGGGGACAGGGGGCGTCGAGACCCAGTACTTC. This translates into CASSLAGTGGVETQYF.

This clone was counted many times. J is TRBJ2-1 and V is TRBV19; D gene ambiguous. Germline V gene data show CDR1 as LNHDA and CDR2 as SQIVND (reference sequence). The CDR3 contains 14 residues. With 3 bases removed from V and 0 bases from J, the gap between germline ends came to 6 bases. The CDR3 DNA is TGTGCCAGTAGTATTCCCGGCTCCTACAATGAGCAGTTCTTC. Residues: CASSIPGSYNEQFF.